Detailed here is one TCR beta chain. This clonotype has ten or more counts. The specificity of this receptor is unknown. No qualities accompany the bases; no much larger clone lies one base away. Relative to germline, V is 1 base shorter and J is 6 bases shorter, with 7 bases between their ends. Reading from cysteine to phenylalanine, the CDR3 counts 13 amino acids. The only DNA kept is the CDR3, 39 bases in frame from the first base. Reading the germline V gene gives CDR1 MGHRA and CDR2 YSYEKL. The library was made by PCR. The listed sequencing device is Illumina HiSeq 4000. Preparation of bulk TCR libraries followed a previously described approach, with the TCR primers listed in Table S5. The Qiagen AllPrep DNA/RNA kit was used to purify total RNA. Before analysis, reads from multiple sequencing runs of the same library were pooled. Per the original workflow: Reads were retained only if an exact TCR constant sequence was present, and the retained reads were trimmed to 150 nt and grouped according to their 12-nt molecular barcodes. Reads inside each barcode group were sub-clustered using a 15% Levenshtein threshold, and a quality-weighted consensus sequence was constructed for each RNA molecule. Non-functional sequences were removed, as were lower-count sequences one edit away from another. Based on a fit of two negative binomial distributions, barcode sub-clusters having less than 20% of the maximum read count were discarded. TCRdb reprocessed the public reads (quality trimming at Q25 with fastp, clone calling with MiXCR) and kept in-frame beta chains. Every distinct CDR3 protein forms one entry, paired with its most common genes and DNA. The V and J calls, along with clone size, are taken from TCRdb and not from the paper's own processing. Recorded for this sample are under 600,000 distinct CDR3 sequences; about 22% of them occurred a single time. Of the sample, roughly 0.81% falls within the top ten clones.

The record originates from a study of molecular identifiers for immune sequencing clone quantification (dated by TCRdb to 2017 to 2018). At the level of the whole study: For a replicate experiment, the RNA from either 20,000 or 100,000 naive CD8 T cells was divided into five aliquots, and four of those aliquots went on to sequencing. This methods study benchmarked molecular-identifier clustering-based TCR repertoire sequencing (MIDCIRS) and TCR RNA copy counting, using CD8 T cells to do so. Study-level results and caveats: The naive libraries included spiked-in Jurkat TCR RNA (about 11 copies' worth), and this RNA is not part of the donor repertoire. Clones above 20 RNA copies held over 98% of molecules in CMV-specific effector cells but under 1% in naive cells. Without barcode sub-clustering, chimeric consensus sequences inflated TCR diversity; chimeras reached as high as 47%. Modeling gave around 3 recovered TCR RNA copies per cell versus 7.5 to 10 by digital PCR, implying around 31% capture efficiency. Identical TCR molecules sharing a barcode could cause highly expanded clone sizes to be underestimated. Even against a background of about a million naive CD8 T cells, spiked-in Jurkat TCR RNA amounting to a single cell's worth was reported to be detectable.

Libraries of naive CD8 T cells were built from about 20,000 to 1,000,000 sorted cells, with 10%, 30% or 50% of the purified RNA used. Naive CD8 T cells were FACS-sorted as CD8+CD4-CCR7+CD45RA+ on a BD FACSAria II into RLT Plus buffer. To test detection sensitivity, Jurkat RNA equal to fewer than 13 TCR copies was added to samples of roughly 18,000-1,100,000 naive CD8 T cells. Enrichment of CD8 T cells was performed with RosetteSep CD8+ T Cell Enrichment Cocktail and Ficoll-Paque, after which ACK red cell lysis was carried out. This clonotype was obtained from a human donor in good health. Some libraries in this study had Jurkat cell RNA spiked in. The sequenced sample was naive CD8+ T cells from blood, with Jurkat cell RNA spiked in. What the cell subset or site label conveys for this sample: FACS-sorted CD8+CD4-CCR7+CD45RA+ naive T cells. The sequence is built from TRBV4-1 and TRBJ2-1; the D gene lacks a confident call. This receptor has the CDR3 CASSQAWANEQFF. The DNA is as follows: TGCGCCAGCAGCCAAGCCTGGGCCAATGAGCAGTTCTTC.